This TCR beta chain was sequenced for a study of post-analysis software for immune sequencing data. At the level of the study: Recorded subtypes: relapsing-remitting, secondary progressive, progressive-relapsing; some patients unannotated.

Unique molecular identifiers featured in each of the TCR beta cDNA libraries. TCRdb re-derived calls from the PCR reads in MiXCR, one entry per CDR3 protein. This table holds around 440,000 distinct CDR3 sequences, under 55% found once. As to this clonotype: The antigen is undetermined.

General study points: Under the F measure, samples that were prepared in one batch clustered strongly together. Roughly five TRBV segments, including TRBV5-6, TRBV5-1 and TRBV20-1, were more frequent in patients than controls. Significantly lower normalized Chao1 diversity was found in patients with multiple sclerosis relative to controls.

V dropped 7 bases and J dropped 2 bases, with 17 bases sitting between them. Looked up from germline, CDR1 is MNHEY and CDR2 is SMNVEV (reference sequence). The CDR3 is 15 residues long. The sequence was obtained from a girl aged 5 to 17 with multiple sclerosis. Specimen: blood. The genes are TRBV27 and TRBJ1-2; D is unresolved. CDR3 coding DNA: TGTGCCAGCATTCCCGTCCCACACCGGAACTATGGCTACACCTTC. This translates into CASIPVPHRNYGYTF.